This T cell receptor beta chain was sequenced for a study of blood T cell repertoires in COVID-19. Here immunoSEQ multiplex PCR was the method, and the copy in TCRdb shows in-frame clones only, minus some. The sample consists of more than 65,000 clones, roughly 87% of them appearing once. CDR3 length: 15 amino acids. The germline CDR1 and CDR2 sequences are MNHNY and SVGAGI (reference sequence). The ends lost 2 bases at V and 5 bases at J; junction bases unmatched: 6. Sequencing input: peripheral blood. The genes are TRBV6-6 and TRBJ2-1; 7 bases line up with TRBD1. The source of this sequence is a woman in her 50s with acute or convalescent COVID-19. In nucleotides, the CDR3 is TGTGCCAGCAGTTACAATTGGGGGACAGACAATGAGCAGTTCTTC. It is translated as CASSYNWGTDNEQFF.